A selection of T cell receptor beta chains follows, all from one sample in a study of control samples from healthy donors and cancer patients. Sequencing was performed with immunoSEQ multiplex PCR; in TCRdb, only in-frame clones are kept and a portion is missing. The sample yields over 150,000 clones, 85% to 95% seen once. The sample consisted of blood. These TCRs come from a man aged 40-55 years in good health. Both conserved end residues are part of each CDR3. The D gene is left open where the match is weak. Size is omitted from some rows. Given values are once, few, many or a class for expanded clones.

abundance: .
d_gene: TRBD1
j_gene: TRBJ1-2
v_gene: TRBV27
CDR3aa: CASSKRDRGNYGYTF
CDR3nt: TGTGCCAGCAGTAAGCGGGACAGGGGAAACTATGGCTACACCTTC

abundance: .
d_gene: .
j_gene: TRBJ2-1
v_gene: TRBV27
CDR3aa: CASRPAPSNEQFF
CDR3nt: TGTGCCAGCAGACCCGCCCCCAGCAATGAGCAGTTCTTC

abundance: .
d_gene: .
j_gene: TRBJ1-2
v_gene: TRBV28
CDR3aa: CASGDTNYGYTF
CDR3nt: TGTGCCAGCGGAGACACAAACTATGGCTACACCTTC

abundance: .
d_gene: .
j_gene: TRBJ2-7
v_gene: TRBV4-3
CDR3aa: CASSRTRDGHSDEQYF
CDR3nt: TGCGCCAGCAGCCGAACCCGGGACGGACATAGTGACGAGCAGTACTTC

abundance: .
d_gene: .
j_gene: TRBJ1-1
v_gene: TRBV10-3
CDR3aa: CAISEPMNTEAFF
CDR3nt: TGTGCCATCAGTGAGCCCATGAACACTGAAGCTTTCTTT

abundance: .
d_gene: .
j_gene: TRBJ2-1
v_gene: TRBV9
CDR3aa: CASSGFSEDEQFF
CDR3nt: TGTGCCAGCAGCGGTTTCTCGGAGGATGAGCAGTTCTTC

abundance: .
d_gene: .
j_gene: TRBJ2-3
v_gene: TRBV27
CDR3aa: CASSLSSGSTDTQYF
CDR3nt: TGTGCCAGCAGTTTATCATCCGGGAGCACAGATACGCAGTATTTT

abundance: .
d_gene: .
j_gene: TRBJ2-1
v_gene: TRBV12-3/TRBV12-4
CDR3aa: CASSLMAEQFF
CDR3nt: TGTGCCAGCAGTTTGATGGCTGAGCAGTTCTTC

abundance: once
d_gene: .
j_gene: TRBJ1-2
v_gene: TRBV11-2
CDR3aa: CASSFQGGYGYTF
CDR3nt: TGTGCCAGCAGCTTTCAGGGAGGCTATGGCTACACCTTC

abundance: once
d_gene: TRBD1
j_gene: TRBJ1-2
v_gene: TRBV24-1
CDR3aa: CATSDMEGQGLNGYTF
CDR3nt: TGTGCCACCAGTGATATGGAGGGACAGGGTCTTAATGGCTACACCTTC

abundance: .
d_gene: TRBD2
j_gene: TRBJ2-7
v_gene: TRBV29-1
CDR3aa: CSVVGGTYEQYF
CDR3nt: TGCAGCGTTGTGGGAGGGACCTACGAGCAGTACTTC

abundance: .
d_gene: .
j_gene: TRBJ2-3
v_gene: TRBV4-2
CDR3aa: CASTLQSQTDTQYF
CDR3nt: TGTGCCAGCACCCTACAGTCTCAAACAGATACGCAGTATTTT

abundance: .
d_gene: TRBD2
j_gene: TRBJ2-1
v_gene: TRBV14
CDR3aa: CASSRPSPGLANEQFF
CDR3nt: TGTGCCAGCAGCCGACCGAGTCCTGGACTAGCAAATGAGCAGTTCTTC

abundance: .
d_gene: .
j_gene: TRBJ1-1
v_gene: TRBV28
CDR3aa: CASSPGGATDTEAFF
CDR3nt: TGTGCCAGCAGTCCGGGGGGGGCTACGGACACTGAAGCTTTCTTT

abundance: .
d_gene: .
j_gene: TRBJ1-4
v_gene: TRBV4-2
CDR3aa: CASSQGGAVEKLFF
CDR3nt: TGTGCCAGCAGCCAAGGTGGCGCGGTTGAAAAACTGTTTTTT

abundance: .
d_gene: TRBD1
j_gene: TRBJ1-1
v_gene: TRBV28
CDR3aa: CASSLRTGNTEAFF
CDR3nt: TGTGCCAGCAGTTTACGGACAGGGAACACTGAAGCTTTCTTT

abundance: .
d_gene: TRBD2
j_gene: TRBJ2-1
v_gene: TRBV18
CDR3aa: CASSYGTMRNEQFF
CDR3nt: TGTGCCAGCTCATACGGGACTATGAGGAATGAGCAGTTCTTC

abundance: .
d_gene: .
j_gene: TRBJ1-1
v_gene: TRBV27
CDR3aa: CASSLRQEDTEAFF
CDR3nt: TGTGCCAGCAGTTTACGGCAGGAAGACACTGAAGCTTTCTTT

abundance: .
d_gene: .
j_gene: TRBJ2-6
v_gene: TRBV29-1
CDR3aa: CSALRSSGANVLTF
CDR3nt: TGCAGCGCACTTAGAAGCTCTGGGGCCAACGTCCTGACTTTC

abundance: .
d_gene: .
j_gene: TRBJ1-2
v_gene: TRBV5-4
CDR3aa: CASSLYPGANYGYTF
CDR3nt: TGTGCCAGCAGCTTGTATCCCGGCGCTAACTATGGCTACACCTTC

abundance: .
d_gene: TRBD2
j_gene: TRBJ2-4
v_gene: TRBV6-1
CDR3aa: CASSEAGGAPKNIQYF
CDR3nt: TGTGCCAGCAGTGAAGCGGGAGGGGCGCCCAAAAACATTCAGTACTTC

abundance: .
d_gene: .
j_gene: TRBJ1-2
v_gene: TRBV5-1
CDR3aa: CASSLERGDYGYTF
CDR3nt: TGCGCCAGCAGCTTGGAACGGGGGGACTATGGCTACACCTTC

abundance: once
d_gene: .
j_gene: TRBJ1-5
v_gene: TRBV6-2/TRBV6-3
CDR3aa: CASSSPPRSNQPQHF
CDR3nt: TGTGCCAGCAGTTCCCCCCCGAGGAGCAATCAGCCCCAGCATTTT

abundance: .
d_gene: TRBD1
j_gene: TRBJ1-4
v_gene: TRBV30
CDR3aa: CAWQQGDNEKLFF
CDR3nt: TGTGCCTGGCAACAGGGGGATAATGAAAAACTGTTTTTT

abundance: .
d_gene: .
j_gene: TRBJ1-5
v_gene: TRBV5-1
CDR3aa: CASSLFLGPNQPQHF
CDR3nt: TGCGCCAGCAGCTTGTTTCTGGGACCCAATCAGCCCCAGCATTTT

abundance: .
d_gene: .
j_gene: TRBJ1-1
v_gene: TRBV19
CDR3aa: CASSIGGQNTEAFF
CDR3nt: TGTGCCAGTAGTATAGGGGGTCAGAACACTGAAGCTTTCTTT

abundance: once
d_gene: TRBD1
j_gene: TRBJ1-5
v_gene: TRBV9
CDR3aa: CASSKTGDSNQPQHF
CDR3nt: TGTGCCAGCAGTAAAACAGGGGATAGCAATCAGCCCCAGCATTTT

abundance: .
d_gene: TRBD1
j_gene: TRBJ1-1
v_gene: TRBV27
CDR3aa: CASSLSSGGTEAFF
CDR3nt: TGTGCCAGCAGTTTATCGTCAGGGGGGACTGAAGCTTTCTTT

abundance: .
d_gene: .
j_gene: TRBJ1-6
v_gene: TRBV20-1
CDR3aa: CSASQGLYNSPLHF
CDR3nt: TGCAGTGCTAGTCAGGGACTCTATAATTCACCCCTCCACTTT

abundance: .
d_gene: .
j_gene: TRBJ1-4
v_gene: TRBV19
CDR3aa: CASSIGATGSEKLFF
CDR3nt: TGTGCCAGTAGCATCGGGGCCACAGGGAGTGAAAAACTGTTTTTT

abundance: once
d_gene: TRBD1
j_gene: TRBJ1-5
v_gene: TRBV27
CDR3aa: CASSPRTGGPYNQPQHF
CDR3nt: TGTGCCAGCAGTCCCCGGACAGGGGGTCCTTACAATCAGCCCCAGCATTTT

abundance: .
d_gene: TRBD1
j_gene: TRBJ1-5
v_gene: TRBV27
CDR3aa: CASSPRQGGQPQHF
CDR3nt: TGTGCCAGCAGTCCCCGACAGGGAGGCCAGCCCCAGCATTTT

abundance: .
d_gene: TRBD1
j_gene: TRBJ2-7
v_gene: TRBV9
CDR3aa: CASSPGTGLYEQYF
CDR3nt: TGTGCCAGCAGCCCCGGGACAGGGCTTTACGAGCAGTACTTC

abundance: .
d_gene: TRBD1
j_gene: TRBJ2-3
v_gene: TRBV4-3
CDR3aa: CASSRGQASTDTQYF
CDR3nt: TGCGCCAGCAGCCGGGGACAGGCTAGCACAGATACGCAGTATTTT

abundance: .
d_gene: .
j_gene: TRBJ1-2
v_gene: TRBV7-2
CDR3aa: CASSPSGGRTNYGYTF
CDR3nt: TGTGCCAGCAGCCCCTCTGGAGGCAGAACTAACTATGGCTACACCTTC

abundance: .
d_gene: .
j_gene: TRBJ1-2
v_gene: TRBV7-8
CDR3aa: CASSLGSSYTF
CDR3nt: TGTGCCAGCAGCTTAGGATCGAGCTACACCTTC

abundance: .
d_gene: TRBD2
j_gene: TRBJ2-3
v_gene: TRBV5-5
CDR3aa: CASSLVAGALDTQYF
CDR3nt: TGTGCCAGCAGCTTGGTAGCGGGGGCCCTCGATACGCAGTATTTT

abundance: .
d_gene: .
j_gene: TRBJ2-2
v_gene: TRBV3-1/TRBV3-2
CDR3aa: CASSQDGATGELFF
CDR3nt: TGTGCCAGCAGCCAAGATGGTGCGACCGGGGAGCTGTTTTTT

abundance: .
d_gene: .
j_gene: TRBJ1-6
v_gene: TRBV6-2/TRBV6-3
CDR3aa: CASSLQVRSSPLHF
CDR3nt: TGTGCCAGCAGCCTACAAGTCCGCTCTTCACCCCTCCACTTT

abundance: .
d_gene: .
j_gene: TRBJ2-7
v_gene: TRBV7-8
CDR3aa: CASSKGGQPYEQYF
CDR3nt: TGTGCCAGCAGCAAAGGTGGACAACCCTACGAGCAGTACTTC

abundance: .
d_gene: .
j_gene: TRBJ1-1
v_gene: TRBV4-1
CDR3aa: CASSRPTGGSTEAFF
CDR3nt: TGCGCCAGCAGCCGACCCACCGGGGGAAGCACTGAAGCTTTCTTT

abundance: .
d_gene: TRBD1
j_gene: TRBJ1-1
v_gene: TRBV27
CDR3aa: CASSLIGTAKNTEAFF
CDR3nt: TGTGCCAGCAGTCTGATCGGGACAGCGAAGAACACTGAAGCTTTCTTT

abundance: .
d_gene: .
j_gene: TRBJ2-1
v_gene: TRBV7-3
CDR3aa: CASSLDSDSYNEQFF
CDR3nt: TGTGCCAGCAGTCTTGACAGCGATTCCTACAATGAGCAGTTCTTC

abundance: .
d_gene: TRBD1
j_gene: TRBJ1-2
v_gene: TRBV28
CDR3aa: CASSQTGNYGYTF
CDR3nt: TGTGCCAGCAGTCAGACAGGGAACTATGGCTACACCTTC

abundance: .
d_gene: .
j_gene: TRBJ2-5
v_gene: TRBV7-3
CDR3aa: CASSLRLGSQETQYF
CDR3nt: TGTGCCAGCAGCTTACGGTTGGGTAGCCAAGAGACCCAGTACTTC

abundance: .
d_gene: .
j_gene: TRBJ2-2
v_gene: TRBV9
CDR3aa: CASSVGGARELFF
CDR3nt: TGTGCCAGCAGCGTAGGGGGGGCCCGGGAGCTGTTTTTT